This TCR beta chain was found in a study of neurological immune-mediated disorders. The CDR3 has 14 amino acids. Germline values: CDR1 ENHRY, CDR2 SYGVKD. With V trimmed by 0 bases and J by 8 bases, 6 bases remained unmatched. TCRdb re-called the 5' RACE reads with MiXCR, one entry per CDR3 protein. The table shows more than 15,000 distinct CDR3 sequences, with approximately 2.5% occurring only once. This clonotype was observed a few times. The chain combines TRBV10-3 with TRBJ1-2, with 7 bases aligning to TRBD1. The clonotype originates from a woman between 18 and 30 years old with multiple sclerosis. The sequencing sample was made of PBMCs. CDR3 region: CAISESWTGRGYTF. CDR3 coding DNA: TGTGCCATCAGTGAGTCTTGGACAGGACGAGGCTACACCTTC.